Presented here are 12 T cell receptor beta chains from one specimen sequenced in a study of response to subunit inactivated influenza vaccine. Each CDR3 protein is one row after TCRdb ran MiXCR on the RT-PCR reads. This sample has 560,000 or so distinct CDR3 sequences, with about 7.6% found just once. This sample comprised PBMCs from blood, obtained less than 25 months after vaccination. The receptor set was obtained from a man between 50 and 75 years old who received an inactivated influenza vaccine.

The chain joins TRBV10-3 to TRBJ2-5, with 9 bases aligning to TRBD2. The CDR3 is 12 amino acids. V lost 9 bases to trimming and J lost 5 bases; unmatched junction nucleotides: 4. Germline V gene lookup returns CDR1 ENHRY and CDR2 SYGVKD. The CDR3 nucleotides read TGTGCCATGAATAGCGGGAGTGAGACCCAGTACTTC. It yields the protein CAMNSGSETQYF.

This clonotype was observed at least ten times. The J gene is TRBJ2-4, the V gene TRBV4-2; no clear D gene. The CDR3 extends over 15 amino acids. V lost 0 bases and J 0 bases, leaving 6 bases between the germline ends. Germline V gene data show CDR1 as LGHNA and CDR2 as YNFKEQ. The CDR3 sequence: CASSQDEEAKNIQYF. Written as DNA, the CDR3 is TGTGCCAGCAGCCAAGATGAGGAAGCCAAAAACATTCAGTACTTC.

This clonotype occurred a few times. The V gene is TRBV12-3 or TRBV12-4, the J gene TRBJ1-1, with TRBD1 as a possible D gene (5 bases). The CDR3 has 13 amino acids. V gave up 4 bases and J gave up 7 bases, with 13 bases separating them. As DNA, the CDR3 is TGTGCCAGCAGTTACCGGGGCCCCAGTGAAGCTTTCTTT. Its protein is CASSYRGPSEAFF.

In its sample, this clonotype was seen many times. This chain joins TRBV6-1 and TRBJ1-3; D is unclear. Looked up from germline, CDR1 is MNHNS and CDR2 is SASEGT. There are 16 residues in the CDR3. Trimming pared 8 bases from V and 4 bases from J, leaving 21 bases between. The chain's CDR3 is CASLGSPNTAGNTIYF. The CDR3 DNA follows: TGTGCCAGCCTGGGATCCCCTAACACGGCGGGAAACACCATATATTTT.

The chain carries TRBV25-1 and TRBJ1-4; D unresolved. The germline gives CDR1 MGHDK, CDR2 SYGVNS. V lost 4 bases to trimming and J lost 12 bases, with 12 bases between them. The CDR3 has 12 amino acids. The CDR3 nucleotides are TGTGCCAGCAGTGGCTCCGGCAGAGAACTGTTTTTT. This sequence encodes CASSGSGRELFF. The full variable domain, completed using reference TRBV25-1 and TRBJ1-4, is EADIYQTPRYLVIGTGKKITLECSQTMGHDKMYWYQQDPGMELHLIHYSYGVNSTEKGDLSSESTVSRIRTEHFPLTLESARPSHTSQYLCASSGSGRELFFGSGTQLSVL.

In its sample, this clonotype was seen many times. The CDR3 reads CASSPQGLSYEQYF. In DNA form, the CDR3 reads TGCGCCAGCAGCCCTCAGGGACTCAGCTACGAGCAGTACTTC. The chain is built from TRBV5-1 and TRBJ2-7; possible D gene TRBD2, 6 bases. Trimming cost V 4 bases and J 3 bases, with 14 bases left between them. CDR1 and CDR2 from the germline V gene are SGHRS and YFSETQ. The CDR3 length is 14 residues.

As DNA, the CDR3 is TGTGCCAGCAGCGTAGGTGAAGTGGGTGGTGAAAAACTGTTTTTT. Translation gives CASSVGEVGGEKLFF. This sequence joins TRBV9 and TRBJ1-4, with D unclear. Trimming shortened V by 0 bases and J by 7 bases, and 13 bases separated the two germline ends. This CDR3 has 15 residues. Germline CDR1 SGDLS, CDR2 YYNGEE.

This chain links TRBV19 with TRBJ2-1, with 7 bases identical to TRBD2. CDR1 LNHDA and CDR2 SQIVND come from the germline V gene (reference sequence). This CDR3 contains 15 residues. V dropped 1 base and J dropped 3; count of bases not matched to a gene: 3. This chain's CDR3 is CASSIAGGDYNEQFF. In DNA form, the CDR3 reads TGTGCCAGTAGTATAGCGGGAGGCGACTACAATGAGCAGTTCTTC.

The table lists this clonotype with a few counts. CDR3 bases: TGCAGTGCTAGAGACCTCTTATACAATGAGCAGTTCTTC. Amino acid sequence: CSARDLLYNEQFF. The chain employs TRBV20-1 and TRBJ2-1; no definite D call. The V gene lost 0 bases and the J gene lost 4 bases, with 7 bases spanning the gap. The CDR3 is made up of 13 amino acids. CDR1 and CDR2 from the germline V gene are DFQATT and SNEGSKA (reference sequence).

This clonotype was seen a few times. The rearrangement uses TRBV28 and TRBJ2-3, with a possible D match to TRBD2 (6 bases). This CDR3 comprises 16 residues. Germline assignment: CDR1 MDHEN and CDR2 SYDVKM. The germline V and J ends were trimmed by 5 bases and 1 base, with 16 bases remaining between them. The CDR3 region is CASSRLERMGTDTQYF. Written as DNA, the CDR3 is TGTGCCAGCAGTCGACTAGAGCGGATGGGCACAGATACGCAGTATTTT.

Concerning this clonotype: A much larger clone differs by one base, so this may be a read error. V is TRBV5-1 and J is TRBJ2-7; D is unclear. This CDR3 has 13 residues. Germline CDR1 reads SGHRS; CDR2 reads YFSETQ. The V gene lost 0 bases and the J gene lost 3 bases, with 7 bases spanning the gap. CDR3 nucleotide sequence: TGCGCCAGCAGCTTGGACAACTACTACGAGCAGTACTTC. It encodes CASSLDNYYEQYF.

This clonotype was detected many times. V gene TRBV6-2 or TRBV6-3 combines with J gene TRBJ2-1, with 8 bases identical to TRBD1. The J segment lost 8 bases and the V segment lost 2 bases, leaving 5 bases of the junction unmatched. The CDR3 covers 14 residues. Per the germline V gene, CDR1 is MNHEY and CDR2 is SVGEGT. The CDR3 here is CASSYGTGGDEQFF. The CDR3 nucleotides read TGTGCCAGCAGTTACGGGACAGGTGGAGATGAGCAGTTCTTC.